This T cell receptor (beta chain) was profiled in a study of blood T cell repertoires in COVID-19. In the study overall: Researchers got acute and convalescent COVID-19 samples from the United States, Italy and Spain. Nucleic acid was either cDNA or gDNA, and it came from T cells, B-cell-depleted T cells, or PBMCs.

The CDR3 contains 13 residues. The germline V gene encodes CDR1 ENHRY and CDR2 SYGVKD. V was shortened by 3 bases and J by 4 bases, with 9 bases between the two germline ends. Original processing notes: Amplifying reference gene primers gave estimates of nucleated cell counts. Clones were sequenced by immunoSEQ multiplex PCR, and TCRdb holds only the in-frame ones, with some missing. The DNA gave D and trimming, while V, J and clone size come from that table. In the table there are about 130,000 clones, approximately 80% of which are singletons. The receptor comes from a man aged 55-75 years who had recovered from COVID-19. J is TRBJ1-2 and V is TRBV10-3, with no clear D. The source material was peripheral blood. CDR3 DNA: TGTGCCATCAGTGACAGCGCAGCCTATGGCTACACCTTC. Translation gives CAISDSAAYGYTF.